These 15 T cell receptor beta chains were all obtained from the same sample, sequenced in a study of identical twins (dated by TCRdb to the mid-2010s). Library preparation used 5' RACE. These reads were obtained on an Illumina HiSeq 2000. TCRdb cleaned the public reads at Q25 with fastp, built clones with MiXCR and kept in-frame beta chains. Rows are unified per CDR3 protein, each entry keeping the most common DNA and genes. The sample table shows hundreds of thousands of distinct CDR3 sequences, and about 24% are seen once. Around 3% of the sample is held by the ten biggest clonotypes. The data also belong to a second study, concerning T cells expressing NK-cell markers.

Source material: CD4+ T cells sorted from blood. Receptors were obtained from a woman aged 18-30 years in good health.

The sample holds a few counts of this clonotype. The chain uses TRBV5-5 and TRBJ2-5, with unresolved D. The CDR3 is 12 residues long. Germline V gene lookup returns CDR1 SGHKS and CDR2 YYEKEE (reference sequence). Trimming shortened V by 2 bases and J by 5 bases, and 7 bases separated the two germline ends. Here the CDR3 reads CASSFVRETQYF. The CDR3 DNA reads TGTGCCAGCAGCTTCGTCCGGGAGACCCAGTACTTC. Drawing the rest from reference TRBV5-5 and TRBJ2-5, the complete variable domain is DAGVTQSPTHLIKTRGQQVTLRCSPISGHKSVSWYQQVLGQGPQFIFQYYEKEERGRGNFPDRFSARQFPNYSSELNVNALLLGDSALYLCASSFVRETQYFGPGTRLLVL.

The chain couples TRBV20-1 to TRBJ2-3, with TRBD2 identical over 13 bases. The germline V gene encodes CDR1 DFQATT and CDR2 SNEGSKA (reference sequence). This CDR3 comprises 18 residues. Trimming cost V 4 bases and J 4 bases; bases outside gene matches: 14. The CDR3 nucleotides are TGCAGTGCTAAACTAGCGGGGGGGTTTTCTGGCGGCGCAGATACGCAGTATTTT. This codes for CSAKLAGGFSGGADTQYF.

This clonotype was observed a few times. The chain couples TRBV12-3 or TRBV12-4 to TRBJ2-1; D uncertain. V lost 2 bases, J lost 9 bases, and 5 bases lay in between. The CDR3 is 11 amino acids. The CDR3 nucleotides are TGTGCCAGCAGTTTAATTATTGAGCAGTTCTTC. This sequence encodes CASSLIIEQFF.

The chain combines TRBV7-2 with TRBJ2-2; D could derive from TRBD1 or TRBD2 (6 bases each). The length of the CDR3 is 15 residues. Trimming shortened V by 5 bases and J by 5 bases, and 15 bases separated the two germline ends. Per the germline V gene, CDR1 is SGHTA and CDR2 is FQGNSA. CDR3 amino acids: CASSIRGGRTGELFF. The CDR3, as DNA: TGTGCCAGCAGCATTCGAGGGGGGCGGACCGGGGAGCTGTTTTTT. Drawing the rest from reference TRBV7-2 and TRBJ2-2, the complete variable domain is GAGVSQSPSNKVTEKGKDVELRCDPISGHTALYWYRQSLGQGLEFLIYFQGNSAPDKSGLPSDRFSAERTGGSVSTLTIQRTQQEDSAVYLCASSIRGGRTGELFFGEGSRLTVL.

The gene calls are TRBV5-1 and TRBJ2-5; 7 bases map to TRBD2. CDR1 and CDR2 from the germline V gene are SGHRS and YFSETQ. V was pared by 7 bases and J by 0 bases, with 6 bases of the junction left unmatched. The CDR3 has 14 residues. The CDR3 nucleotides read TGCGCCAGCCGTGGGGGGGGGTACCAAGAGACCCAGTACTTC. Translating gives CASRGGGYQETQYF.

V is TRBV7-2 and J is TRBJ2-2, with TRBD2 matching over 7 bases. The V gene's germline CDR1 is SGHTA and CDR2 FQGNSA. The V and J ends lost 5 bases and 2 bases, in that order; junction bases with no gene match: 5. The CDR3 totals 15 residues. CDR3 nucleotide sequence: TGTGCCAGCAGCATATCTAGCGGCAACACCGGGGAGCTGTTTTTT. This sequence encodes CASSISSGNTGELFF.

In its sample, this clonotype was seen a few times. The chain combines TRBV29-1 with TRBJ1-2; 7 nucleotides match TRBD1. The germline V gene has CDR1 SQVTM and CDR2 ANQGSEA. CDR3 length equals 16 residues. V lost 6 bases, J lost 0 bases, and 13 bases stayed unmatched. The CDR3 here is CSVGGGTAEANYGYTF. CDR3 sequence (DNA): TGCAGCGTCGGCGGCGGGACAGCGGAAGCTAACTATGGCTACACCTTC.

This clonotype occurred a few times. This sequence joins TRBV27 and TRBJ1-2; the match to TRBD1 covers 9 bases. In germline, CDR1 is MNHEY, CDR2 SMNVEV (reference sequence). There are 15 residues in the CDR3. The J segment lost 5 bases and the V segment lost 0 bases, leaving 4 bases of the junction unmatched. The CDR3 loop is CASSLSTGGIYGYTF. In nucleotides, the CDR3 is TGTGCCAGCAGTTTATCGACAGGGGGTATATATGGCTACACCTTC.

The genes are TRBV5-1 and TRBJ2-5; possibly TRBD1 for D (5 bases). Germline V gene data show CDR1 as SGHRS and CDR2 as YFSETQ. With 4 bases removed from V and 0 bases from J, the gap between germline ends came to 16 bases. This CDR3 is 16 amino acids long. The CDR3 reads CASSVQPRQNQETQYF. The CDR3 coding sequence is TGCGCCAGCAGCGTACAACCCAGACAGAACCAAGAGACCCAGTACTTC.

This clonotype was recorded a few times. The chain couples TRBV2 to TRBJ1-1; D might be TRBD1 (5 bases). Germline assignment: CDR1 SNHLY and CDR2 FYNNEI. The CDR3 length is 14 residues. V was shortened by 4 bases and J by 5 bases, with 14 bases between the two germline ends. CDR3 residues: CASSVEGFGTEAFF. In nucleotides, the CDR3 is TGTGCCAGCAGTGTGGAGGGGTTCGGGACTGAAGCTTTCTTT.

This clonotype was seen a handful of times. The chain combines TRBV20-1 with TRBJ1-2, with 8 nucleotides matching TRBD1. The trim removed 4 bases at V and 2 bases at J, leaving 15 bases unmatched. Germline CDR1 reads DFQATT; CDR2 reads SNEGSKA (reference sequence). This CDR3 has 17 amino acids. The chain's CDR3 is CSAILGYAGQDNYGYTF. The CDR3 DNA follows: TGCAGTGCTATCTTAGGATACGCGGGACAGGACAACTATGGCTACACCTTC.

The V gene is TRBV6-1, the J gene TRBJ1-6; D is ambiguous. CDR1 and CDR2 (germline): MNHNS, SASEGT. This CDR3 contains 15 residues. Trimming removed 5 bases from V and 0 bases from J, with 8 bases in between. DNA for the CDR3: TGTGCCAGCAGTCGGGCCCGCTCCTATAATTCACCCCTCCACTTT. This translates into CASSRARSYNSPLHF.

This clonotype has just a few counts. The V and J genes are TRBV20-1 and TRBJ1-3; D is unresolved. CDR1 is DFQATT, CDR2 SNEGSKA, per germline (reference sequence). V was shortened by 5 bases and J by 2 bases, with 7 bases between the two germline ends. The CDR3 length is 12 residues. The CDR3 sequence: CSAWTAGNTIYF. DNA for the CDR3: TGCAGTGCTTGGACGGCTGGAAACACCATATATTTT.

V usage is TRBV12-3 or TRBV12-4 and J usage is TRBJ1-1; D is possibly TRBD1 (5 bases). The V and J ends lost 5 bases and 3 bases respectively, with 16 bases between them. This CDR3 has 15 amino acids. CDR3 amino acids: CASSQGKGGYTEAFF. The CDR3 coding sequence is TGTGCCAGCAGTCAGGGAAAGGGCGGGTACACTGAAGCTTTCTTT.

Only a few counts were recorded for this clonotype. V is TRBV5-1 and J is TRBJ1-1; possible D gene TRBD1, 6 bases. The V gene's germline CDR1 is SGHRS and CDR2 YFSETQ. Trimming took off 4 bases at V and 0 bases at J, with 16 bases between the two ends. The CDR3 has 16 amino acids. CDR3 sequence: CASSPYEGGVNTEAFF. CDR3 coding DNA: TGCGCCAGCAGCCCCTACGAAGGGGGGGTGAACACTGAAGCTTTCTTT.